What follows is one TCR beta chain and its context. Its antigen remains unidentified. The protocol was immunoSEQ multiplex PCR, while the TCRdb copy is restricted to in-frame clones and leaves out a portion. The table includes tens of thousands of clones, around 79% detected once. Per the germline V gene, CDR1 is MGHDK and CDR2 is SYGVNS. This CDR3 region has 17 residues. The V gene lost 1 base and the J gene lost 2 bases, with 17 bases spanning the gap. This sample was taken from a study of radiotherapy plus CTLA-4 blockade in lung cancer. Study as a whole: Among all patients, 15% to 20% showed objective responses, while 30% to 35% had disease control.

Findings and caveats of the study: Some TCR clones had been derived from tumors. These clones expanded in peripheral blood after radiotherapy plus ipilimumab. Best predicting response, reportedly, were early blood T cell clone dynamics, with interferon-beta.

Sequenced material: peripheral blood, taken from a patient treated with radiotherapy plus ipilimumab. The TCR was taken from a human donor with non-small cell lung cancer who had stable disease on radiotherapy plus ipilimumab. J is TRBJ2-5 and V is TRBV25-1; D might be TRBD1 (6 bases). The CDR3 DNA is TGTGCCAGCAGTGAATTCCTCACAGGGAGCGTTCAAGAGACCCAGTACTTC. Translation: CASSEFLTGSVQETQYF.